This T cell receptor (beta chain) is drawn from a study of T cell changes during pregnancy in multiple sclerosis. J was trimmed by 4 bases and V by 4 bases; bases with no gene match: 8. This CDR3 spans 16 amino acids. Germline CDR1 SEHNR, CDR2 FQNEAQ (reference sequence). The protocol was immunoSEQ multiplex PCR, while the TCRdb copy is restricted to in-frame clones and leaves out a portion. Of tens of thousands of clones in the sample, around nine tenths were seen once. The chain joins TRBV7-9 to TRBJ2-1; 9 bases map to TRBD2. The clonotype comes from a female donor in good health, enrolled as a control in a pregnancy study. Sequencing used peripheral blood, obtained after pregnancy. DNA of the CDR3: TGTGCCAGCAGCTACAGGGGACTAGCAGGTTACAATGAGCAGTTCTTC. It translates to CASSYRGLAGYNEQFF.